The clone carrying this TCR beta chain was counted a few times. Amplified TCR beta CDR3 regions derived from RNA transcripts. The TCR CDR3 was amplified in a first-round RT-PCR using the HTBI primer set. TCRdb analysed the multiplex PCR reads with MiXCR anew, one entry per CDR3 protein. The table lists roughly 650,000 distinct CDR3 sequences, roughly 16% of them singletons. The CDR3 sequence is 14 residues long. The ends lost 5 bases at V and 9 bases at J; junction bases unmatched: 6. Germline loops: CDR1 PRHDT, CDR2 FYEKMQ (reference sequence). The data were obtained in a study of T cells in Graves' hyperthyroidism and ophthalmopathy.

The chain employs TRBV13 and TRBJ2-1, with 11 bases aligning to TRBD2. This TCR derives from a woman aged 40 to 55 with Graves' ophthalmopathy. Sequenced input: blood. CDR3 in DNA: TGTGCCAGCAGCATTAGCGGGGGGGCCTTTGAGCAGTTCTTC. This sequence encodes CASSISGGAFEQFF.